The TCR beta chain under discussion was sequenced for a study of shared clonotypes between healthy human individuals. Naive CD8 cells were CD45RO-negative, positively selected for CCR7, excluding terminally differentiated effector memory CD45RA+ cells. Adult donors, all healthy and HIV-negative, had no recent acute infections or vaccinations. Study-level results: Clonotypes which were not shared had lower generation probabilities than clonotypes that all four donors shared.

Only one count was recorded for this clone. Antigen: not known. Different DNA sequences within this sample yield the same CDR3. Deep-level settings were used for running the assay. Sequencing used immunoSEQ multiplex PCR; TCRdb keeps in-frame clones, though not all of them. The sample includes roughly 550,000 clones, roughly 95% seen only once; the top ten take 0.1% to 0.11%. The germline gives CDR1 MNHEY, CDR2 SMNVEV (reference sequence). The CDR3 sequence is 13 residues long. Between the trimmed V and J ends, which lost 2 bases and 0 bases, there was a span of 4 bases. The rearrangement joins TRBV27 to TRBJ1-2; D gene ambiguous. This sequence was found in a woman in her twenties or thirties in good health. The sample was naive CD8+ T cells sorted from blood. The CDR3 sequence: CASSLTANYGYTF. CDR3 coding DNA: TGTGCCAGCAGTTTAACAGCTAACTATGGCTACACCTTC.